This T cell receptor beta chain was captured in a study of T cell responses to AZD1222 COVID-19 vaccine. This CDR3 region has 15 residues. The J segment lost 4 bases and the V segment lost 5 bases, leaving 14 bases of the junction unmatched. CDR1 is GTSNPN and CDR2 is SVGIG in the germline V gene (reference sequence). Sequencing was performed with immunoSEQ multiplex PCR; in TCRdb, only in-frame clones are kept and a portion is missing. Counted here are around 100,000 clones, 91% occurring once; the ten biggest clones make up 45%. Study results and limitations: None of the repertoires were sampled until the peak T cell response had passed. Spike-wide coverage was observed for vaccine-associated CD4 TCRs, with dominant responses at 160-218 and 743-854. The donor cohort was predominantly white British with a female majority, and clonal diversity may have been underestimated.

This clone was recorded a few times. Its antigen is undetermined. Sample: peripheral blood, taken on day 0 of AZD1222 vaccination. This TCR was recovered from an adult in good health. The genes are TRBV30 and TRBJ2-7; 7 nucleotides align to TRBD2. DNA of the CDR3: TGTGCCTGGGGGGAGGGACTAACGGTGGATTACGAGCAGTACTTC. Residues: CAWGEGLTVDYEQYF.